This passage covers 3 T cell receptor beta chains from one sample sequenced in a study of blood T cell repertoires in COVID-19. Assay used: immunoSEQ multiplex PCR; TCRdb lists only in-frame clones, some missing. There are 200,000 to 250,000 clones in the sample; around four fifths occur only once, and 15% to 20% lies in the top ten. The sample comprised peripheral blood. These receptors were obtained from a woman of 80 years or more with active or convalescent COVID-19.

The count of this clone is one. CDR3 coding DNA: TGTGCCAGCACCGACAGGGTCCGCAATGAGCAGTTCTTC. This sequence encodes CASTDRVRNEQFF. The chain is built from TRBV27 and TRBJ2-1; 7 positions agree with TRBD1. The ends lost 7 bases at V and 6 bases at J; junction bases unmatched: 6. The CDR3 runs 13 residues. From germline, CDR1 is MNHEY and CDR2 SMNVEV (reference sequence).

The gene calls are TRBV7-9 and TRBJ1-1; D not certain. Trimming removed 7 bases from V and 0 bases from J, with 9 bases in between. Germline V gene lookup returns CDR1 SEHNR and CDR2 FQNEAQ (reference sequence). The CDR3 is 13 amino acids. For the CDR3, the DNA is TGTGCCAGCACACGGCAGGTGAACACTGAAGCTTTCTTT. This gives the protein CASTRQVNTEAFF. Filled out from reference TRBV7-9 and TRBJ1-1, the complete variable domain reads DTGVSQNPRHKITKRGQNVTFRCDPISEHNRLYWYRQTLGQGPEFLTYFQNEAQLEKSRLLSDRFSAERPKGSFSTLEIQRTEQGDSAMYLCASTRQVNTEAFFGQGTRLTVV.

This clone was counted only a few times. V and J are TRBV28 and TRBJ2-1, with TRBD2 matching 8 bases. This CDR3 spans 14 amino acids. Germline V gene sequence: CDR1 MDHEN, CDR2 SYDVKM. V gave up 7 bases and J gave up 5 bases; unmatched junction bases: 7. CDR3 in DNA: TGTGCCAGCATCACGGGAGGGCCCCACAATGAGCAGTTCTTC. Amino acids: CASITGGPHNEQFF.